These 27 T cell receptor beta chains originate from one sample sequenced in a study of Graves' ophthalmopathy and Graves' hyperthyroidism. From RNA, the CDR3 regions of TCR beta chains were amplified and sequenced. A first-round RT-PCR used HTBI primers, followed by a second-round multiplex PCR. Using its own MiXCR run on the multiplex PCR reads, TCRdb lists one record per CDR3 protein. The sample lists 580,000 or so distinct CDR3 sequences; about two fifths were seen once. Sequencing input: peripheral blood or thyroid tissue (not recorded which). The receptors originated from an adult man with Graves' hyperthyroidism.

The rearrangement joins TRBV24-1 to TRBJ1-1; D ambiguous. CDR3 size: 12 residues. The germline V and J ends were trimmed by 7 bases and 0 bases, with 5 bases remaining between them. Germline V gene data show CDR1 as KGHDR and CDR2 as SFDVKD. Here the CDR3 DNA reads TGTGCCACCAGCGCCATGAACACTGAAGCTTTCTTT. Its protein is CATSAMNTEAFF.

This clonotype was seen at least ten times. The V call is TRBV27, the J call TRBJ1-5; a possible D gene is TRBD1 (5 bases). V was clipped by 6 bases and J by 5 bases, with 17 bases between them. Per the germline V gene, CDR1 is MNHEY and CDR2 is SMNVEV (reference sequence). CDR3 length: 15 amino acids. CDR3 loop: CASRMVWGFHQPQHF. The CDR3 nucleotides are TGTGCCAGCAGGATGGTATGGGGGTTCCATCAGCCCCAGCATTTT.

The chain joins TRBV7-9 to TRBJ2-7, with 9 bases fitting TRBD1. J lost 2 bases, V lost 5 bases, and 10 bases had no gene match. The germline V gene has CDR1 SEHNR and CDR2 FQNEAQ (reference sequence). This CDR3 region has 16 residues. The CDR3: CASSPSGGTGTYEQYF. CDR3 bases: TGTGCCAGCAGCCCATCGGGCGGGACAGGGACCTACGAGCAGTACTTC.

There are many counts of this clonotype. The CDR3 protein is CSVRDSNYGYTF. The CDR3 DNA follows: TGCAGCGTGAGGGACAGCAACTATGGCTACACCTTC. This sequence joins TRBV29-1 and TRBJ1-2; 7 bases align to TRBD1. This CDR3 has 12 amino acids. CDR1 and CDR2 (germline): SQVTM, ANQGSEA. V was pared by 6 bases and J by 2 bases, with 3 bases of the junction left unmatched.

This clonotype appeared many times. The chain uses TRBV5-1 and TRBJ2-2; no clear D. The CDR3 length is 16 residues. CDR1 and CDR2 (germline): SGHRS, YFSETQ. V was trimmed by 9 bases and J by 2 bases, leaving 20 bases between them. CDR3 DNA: TGCGCCACCCGCCTCACTATGGACGTAAACACCGGGGAGCTGTTTTTT. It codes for CATRLTMDVNTGELFF.

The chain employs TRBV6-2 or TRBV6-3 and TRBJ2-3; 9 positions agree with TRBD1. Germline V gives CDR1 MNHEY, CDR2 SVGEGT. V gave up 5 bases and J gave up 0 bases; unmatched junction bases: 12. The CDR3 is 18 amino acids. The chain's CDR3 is CASSPAGTGTFSTDTQYF. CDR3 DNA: TGTGCCAGCAGTCCCGCCGGGACAGGGACTTTTAGCACAGATACGCAGTATTTT.

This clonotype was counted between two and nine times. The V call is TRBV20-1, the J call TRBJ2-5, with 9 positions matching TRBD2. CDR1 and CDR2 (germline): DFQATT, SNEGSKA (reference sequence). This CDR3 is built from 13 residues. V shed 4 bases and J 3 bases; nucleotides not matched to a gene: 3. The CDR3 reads CSATGGGEETQYF. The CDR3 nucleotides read TGCAGTGCTACCGGCGGGGGGGAAGAGACCCAGTACTTC.

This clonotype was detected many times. This CDR3 reads CASSYGGGRAQPQHF. CDR3 coding DNA: TGTGCCAGCAGTTACGGCGGCGGCAGGGCCCAGCCCCAGCATTTT. The chain employs TRBV6-6 and TRBJ1-5; perhaps TRBD1 as D (5 bases). V lost 2 bases and J lost 7, with 15 bases in between. Germline values: CDR1 MNHNY, CDR2 SVGAGI (reference sequence). The CDR3 is made up of 15 amino acids.

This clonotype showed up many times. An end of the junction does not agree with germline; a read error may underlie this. CDR3 nucleotide sequence: TGTGCCAGCAGTGAAGCTGGTACGCCCCAGGGAGAGCAGTACTTC. This codes for CASSEAGTPQGEQYF. The J gene is TRBJ2-7, the V gene TRBV10-3; a possible D gene is TRBD1 (5 bases). Germline lookup yields CDR1 ENHRY and CDR2 SYGVKD. The CDR3 is 15 amino acids.

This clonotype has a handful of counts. This CDR3 reads CASSLGFGTSTDTQYF. As DNA, the CDR3 is TGTGCCAGCAGCTTGGGTTTTGGGACTAGCACAGATACGCAGTATTTT. V is TRBV5-8 and J is TRBJ2-3; a weak D match, TRBD2 (6 bases). CDR3 length: 16 residues. CDR1 and CDR2 (germline): SGHTS, YDEGEE. V lost 0 bases, J lost 0 bases, and 11 bases lay in between.

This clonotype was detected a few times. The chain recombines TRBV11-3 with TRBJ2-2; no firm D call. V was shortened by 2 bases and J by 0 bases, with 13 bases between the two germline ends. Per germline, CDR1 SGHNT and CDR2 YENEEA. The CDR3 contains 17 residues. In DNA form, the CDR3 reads TGTGCCAGCAGCTTAAGCGCCCTCTTCGCGAACACCGGGGAGCTGTTTTTT. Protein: CASSLSALFANTGELFF.

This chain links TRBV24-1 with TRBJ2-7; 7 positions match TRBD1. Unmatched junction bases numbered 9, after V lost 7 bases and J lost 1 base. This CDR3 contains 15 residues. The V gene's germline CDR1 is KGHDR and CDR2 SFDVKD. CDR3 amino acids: CATSRLDRDSYEQYF. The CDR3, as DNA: TGTGCCACCAGCAGACTCGACAGGGATTCCTACGAGCAGTACTTC.

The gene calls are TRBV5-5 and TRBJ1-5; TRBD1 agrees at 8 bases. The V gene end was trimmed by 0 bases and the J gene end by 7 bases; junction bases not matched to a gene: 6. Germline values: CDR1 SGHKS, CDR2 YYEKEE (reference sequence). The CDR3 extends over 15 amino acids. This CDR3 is CASSLGAGGRQPQHF. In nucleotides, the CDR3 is TGTGCCAGCAGCTTGGGGGCAGGGGGCCGGCAGCCCCAGCATTTT.

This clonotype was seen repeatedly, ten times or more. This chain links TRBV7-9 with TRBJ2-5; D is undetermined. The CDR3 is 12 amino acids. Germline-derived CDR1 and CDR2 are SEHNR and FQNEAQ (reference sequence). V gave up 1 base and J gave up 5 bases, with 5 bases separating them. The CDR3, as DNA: TGTGCCAGCAGCTTAGACTTGGAGACCCAGTACTTC. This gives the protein CASSLDLETQYF.

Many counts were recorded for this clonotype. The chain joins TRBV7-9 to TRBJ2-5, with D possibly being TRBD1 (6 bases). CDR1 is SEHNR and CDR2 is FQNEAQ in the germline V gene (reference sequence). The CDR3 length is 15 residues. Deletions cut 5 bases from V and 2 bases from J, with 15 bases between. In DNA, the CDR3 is TGTGCCAGCAGCCCGTCCCCGACAGGTCAAGAGACCCAGTACTTC. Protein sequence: CASSPSPTGQETQYF.

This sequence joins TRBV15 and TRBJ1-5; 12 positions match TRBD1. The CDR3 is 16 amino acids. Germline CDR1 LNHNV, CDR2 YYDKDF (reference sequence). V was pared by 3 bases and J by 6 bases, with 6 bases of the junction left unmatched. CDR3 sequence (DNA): TGTGCCACCAGCAGTCCGGGACAGGGGGCCAGTCAGCCCCAGCATTTT. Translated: CATSSPGQGASQPQHF. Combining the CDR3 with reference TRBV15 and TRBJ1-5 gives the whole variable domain DAMVIQNPRYQVTQFGKPVTLSCSQTLNHNVMYWYQQKSSQAPKLLFHYYDKDFNNEADTPDNFQSRRPNTSFCFLDIRSPGLGDTAMYLCATSSPGQGASQPQHFGDGTRLSIL.

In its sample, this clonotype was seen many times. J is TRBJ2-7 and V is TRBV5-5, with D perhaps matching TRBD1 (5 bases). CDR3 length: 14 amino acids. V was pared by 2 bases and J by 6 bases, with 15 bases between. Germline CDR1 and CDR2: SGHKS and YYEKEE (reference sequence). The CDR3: CASSLPGISLEQYF. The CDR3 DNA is TGTGCCAGCAGCTTACCAGGGATCTCCCTCGAGCAGTACTTC. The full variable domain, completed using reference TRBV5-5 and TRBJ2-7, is DAGVTQSPTHLIKTRGQQVTLRCSPISGHKSVSWYQQVLGQGPQFIFQYYEKEERGRGNFPDRFSARQFPNYSSELNVNALLLGDSALYLCASSLPGISLEQYFGPGTRLTVT.

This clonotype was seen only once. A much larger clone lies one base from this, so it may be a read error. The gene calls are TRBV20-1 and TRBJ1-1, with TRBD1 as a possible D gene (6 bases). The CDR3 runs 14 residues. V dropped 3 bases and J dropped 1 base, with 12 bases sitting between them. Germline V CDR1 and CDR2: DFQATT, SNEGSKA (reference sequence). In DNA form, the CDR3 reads TGCAGTGCTAGGGGGGGACACTCGAACACTGAAGCTTTCTTT. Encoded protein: CSARGGHSNTEAFF.

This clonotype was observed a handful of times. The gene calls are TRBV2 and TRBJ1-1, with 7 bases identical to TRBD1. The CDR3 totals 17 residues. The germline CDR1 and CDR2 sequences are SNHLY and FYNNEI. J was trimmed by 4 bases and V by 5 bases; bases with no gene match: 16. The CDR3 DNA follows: TGTGCCAGCAGTTTTGAGCCGGGACAGTTCAAACCCACTGAAGCTTTCTTT. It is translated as CASSFEPGQFKPTEAFF.

The CDR3 reads CSAAQGHTGRDTQYF. The DNA for the CDR3 is TGCAGTGCAGCCCAGGGACATACGGGCAGGGATACGCAGTATTTT. This chain connects TRBV20-1 to TRBJ2-3; maybe TRBD1 (6 bases). Trimming took 6 bases from V and 6 from J, leaving 22 bases between them. The CDR3 has 15 amino acids. Germline-derived CDR1 and CDR2 are DFQATT and SNEGSKA (reference sequence).

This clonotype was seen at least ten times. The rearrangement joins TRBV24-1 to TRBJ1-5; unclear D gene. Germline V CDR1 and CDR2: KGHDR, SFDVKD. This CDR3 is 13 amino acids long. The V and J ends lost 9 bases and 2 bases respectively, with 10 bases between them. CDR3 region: CATAGQGNQPQHF. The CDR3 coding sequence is TGTGCCACCGCCGGGCAGGGCAATCAGCCCCAGCATTTT.

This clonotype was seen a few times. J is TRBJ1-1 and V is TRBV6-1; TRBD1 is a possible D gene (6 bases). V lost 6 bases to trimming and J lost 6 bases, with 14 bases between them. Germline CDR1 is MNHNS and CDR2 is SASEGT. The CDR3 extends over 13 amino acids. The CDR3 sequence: CASSGDRFAEAFF. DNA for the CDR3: TGTGCCAGCAGCGGAGACAGGTTCGCTGAAGCTTTCTTT.

This CDR3 is CASNSGETQYF. The CDR3 DNA sequence: TGTGCCAGCAACAGCGGGGAGACCCAGTACTTC. The chain employs TRBV2 and TRBJ2-5; TRBD2 is a possible D gene (6 bases). Germline-derived CDR1 and CDR2 are SNHLY and FYNNEI. The CDR3 covers 11 residues. V was shortened by 7 bases and J by 5 bases, with 8 bases between the two germline ends.

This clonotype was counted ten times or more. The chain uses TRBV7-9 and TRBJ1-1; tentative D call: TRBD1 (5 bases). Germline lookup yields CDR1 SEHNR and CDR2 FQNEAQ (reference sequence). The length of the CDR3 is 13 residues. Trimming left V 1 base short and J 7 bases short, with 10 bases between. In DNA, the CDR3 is TGTGCCAGCAGCTTAGGAGGGGAGGGTGAAGCTTTCTTT. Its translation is CASSLGGEGEAFF. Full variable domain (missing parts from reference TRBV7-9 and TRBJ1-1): DTGVSQNPRHKITKRGQNVTFRCDPISEHNRLYWYRQTLGQGPEFLTYFQNEAQLEKSRLLSDRFSAERPKGSFSTLEIQRTEQGDSAMYLCASSLGGEGEAFFGQGTRLTVV.

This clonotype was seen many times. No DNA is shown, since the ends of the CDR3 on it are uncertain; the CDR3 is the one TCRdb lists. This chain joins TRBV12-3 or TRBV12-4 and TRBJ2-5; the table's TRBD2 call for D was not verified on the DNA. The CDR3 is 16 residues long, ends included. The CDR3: CASSTSGLAGQETQYF.

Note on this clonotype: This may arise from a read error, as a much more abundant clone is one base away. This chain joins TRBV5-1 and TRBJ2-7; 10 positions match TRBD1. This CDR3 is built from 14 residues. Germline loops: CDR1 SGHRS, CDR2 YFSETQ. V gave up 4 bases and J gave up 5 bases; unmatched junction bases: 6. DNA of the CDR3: TGCGCCAGCAGCCCACGGGACAGGGGCAACGAGCAGTACTTC. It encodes CASSPRDRGNEQYF.

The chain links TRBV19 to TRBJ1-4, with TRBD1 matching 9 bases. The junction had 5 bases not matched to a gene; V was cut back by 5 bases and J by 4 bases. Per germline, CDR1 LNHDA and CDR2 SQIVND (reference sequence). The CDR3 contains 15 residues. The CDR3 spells CASSADRGHNEKLFF. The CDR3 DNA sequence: TGTGCCAGTAGTGCGGACAGGGGACATAATGAAAAACTGTTTTTT. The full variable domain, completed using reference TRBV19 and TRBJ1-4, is DGGITQSPKYLFRKEGQNVTLSCEQNLNHDAMYWYRQDPGQGLRLIYYSQIVNDFQKGDIAEGYSVSREKKESFPLTVTSAQKNPTAFYLCASSADRGHNEKLFFGSGTQLSVL.